Below are 14 T cell receptor beta chains sequenced from a single sample in a study of human T cells and chemical hapten exposure. TCRdb re-analysed the RACE reads in MiXCR, keeping a single row per CDR3 protein. The sample lists 250,000 to 300,000 distinct CDR3 sequences, around 7% occurring once. Sample time point: pre-sensitization, week 0. Treatment defined: therapeutic diphenylcyclopropenone sensitization with weekly scalp DPC. The specimen comprised whole blood, sampled in connection with sensitization to the hapten diphenylcyclopropenone (DPC). These receptor sequences come from a man aged 18 to 29 with alopecia areata. Some clones in this sample may be carry-over from other donors' samples.

This clonotype was counted ten times or more. The V and J genes are TRBV15 and TRBJ1-1, with a possible D match to TRBD1 (5 bases). V was clipped by 6 bases and J by 4 bases, with 9 bases between them. The CDR3 contains 12 residues. CDR1 is LNHNV, CDR2 YYDKDF, per germline (reference sequence). As DNA, the CDR3 is TGTGCCACCAGGGGGCTGGGCACTGAAGCTTTCTTT. Residues: CATRGLGTEAFF.

The gene calls are TRBV5-1 and TRBJ1-2; D may be TRBD1 (5 bases). The CDR3 totals 13 residues. The V end was cut by 7 bases, the J end by 3 bases, with 13 bases between. Germline-derived CDR1 and CDR2 are SGHRS and YFSETQ. CDR3 DNA: TGCGCCAGCGGGCAGACAGCCCACTATGGCTACACCTTC. Protein: CASGQTAHYGYTF.

This clonotype was seen repeatedly, ten times or more. V usage is TRBV7-9 and J usage is TRBJ1-5; 7 bases align to TRBD1. Germline V CDR1 and CDR2: SEHNR, FQNEAQ (reference sequence). The CDR3 runs to 15 residues. The V segment lost 1 base and the J segment 7 bases; nucleotides outside the gene matches: 7. The CDR3 sequence: CASSLDQGVNQPQHF. CDR3 DNA sequence: TGTGCCAGCAGCTTAGATCAGGGGGTAAACCAGCCCCAGCATTTT.

This clonotype was seen a handful of times. This rearrangement joins TRBV5-1 to TRBJ1-2; D is possibly TRBD1 (5 bases). Trimming stripped 0 bases from V and 9 bases from J, with 15 bases between. Germline CDR1 and CDR2: SGHRS and YFSETQ. The CDR3 runs to 14 residues. The CDR3 spells CASSLGGLQESYTF. CDR3 nucleotide sequence: TGCGCCAGCAGCTTGGGGGGCCTGCAGGAGAGCTACACCTTC.

This clonotype was observed a handful of times. The rearrangement uses TRBV4-1 and TRBJ1-4; D gene uncertain. The CDR3 has 14 amino acids. Germline CDR1 and CDR2: MGHRA and YSYEKL. With 2 bases removed from V and 5 bases from J, the gap between germline ends came to 9 bases. In DNA, the CDR3 is TGCGCCAGCAGCCAAAGGAAGTCAAATGAAAAACTGTTTTTT. Protein product: CASSQRKSNEKLFF.

This clonotype turned up a few times. This rearrangement joins TRBV3-1 to TRBJ1-3; 7 bases map to TRBD1. This CDR3 region has 14 residues. In germline, CDR1 is LGHDT, CDR2 YNNKEL (reference sequence). J gave up 4 bases and V 3 bases, and 3 bases lay outside the gene matches. The CDR3 coding sequence is TGTGCCAGCAGCCACGGGACAGTCGGAAACACCATATATTTT. This translates into CASSHGTVGNTIYF.

V is TRBV19 and J is TRBJ1-5; possibly TRBD1 for D (6 bases). Germline-derived CDR1 and CDR2 are LNHDA and SQIVND (reference sequence). This CDR3 is 16 amino acids long. The V end lost 5 bases, the J end lost 0 bases, and 14 bases lay between the germline ends. The CDR3 DNA reads as TGTGCCAGTAGTGATTGGTCAGGGGATAGCAATCAGCCCCAGCATTTT. This sequence encodes CASSDWSGDSNQPQHF.

V usage is TRBV6-6 and J usage is TRBJ1-3, with D tentatively TRBD1 (6 bases). Germline lookup yields CDR1 MNHNY and CDR2 SVGAGI (reference sequence). CDR3 length equals 15 residues. V was cut by 5 bases and J by 2 bases, with 13 bases left in between. DNA for the CDR3: TGTGCCAGCAGTCGCGGACAGTATACTGGAAACACCATATATTTT. Amino acid sequence: CASSRGQYTGNTIYF.

The CDR3 DNA follows: TGTGCCAGCAGCCAAGAGGGGAGACAGGGGACTTATGGCTACACCTTC. Encoded protein: CASSQEGRQGTYGYTF. The V call is TRBV3-1, the J call TRBJ1-2; 8 nucleotides align to TRBD1. The CDR3 has 16 residues. Germline V gene lookup returns CDR1 LGHDT and CDR2 YNNKEL (reference sequence). With V trimmed by 0 bases and J by 5 bases, 8 bases remained unmatched.

The chain recombines TRBV7-2 with TRBJ1-2; D call uncertain. The germline CDR1 and CDR2 sequences are SGHTA and FQGNSA. Deletions cut 5 bases from V and 5 bases from J, with 12 bases between. CDR3 length equals 13 residues. The CDR3 spells CASSEGRPYGYTF. The CDR3 DNA reads as TGTGCCAGCAGCGAAGGACGGCCTTATGGCTACACCTTC.

The chain has TRBV7-2 and TRBJ1-2; 7 bases are shared with TRBD1. Trimming cost V 4 bases and J 3 bases; bases outside gene matches: 5. CDR3 length: 14 residues. CDR1 and CDR2 from the germline V gene are SGHTA and FQGNSA. CDR3 region: CASSSTDRDYGYTF. The CDR3, as DNA: TGTGCCAGCAGCTCTACCGACAGGGACTATGGCTACACCTTC. The whole variable domain, filled in from reference TRBV7-2 and TRBJ1-2, reads GAGVSQSPSNKVTEKGKDVELRCDPISGHTALYWYRQSLGQGLEFLIYFQGNSAPDKSGLPSDRFSAERTGGSVSTLTIQRTQQEDSAVYLCASSSTDRDYGYTFGSGTRLTVV.

This clonotype was observed a handful of times. V is TRBV11-2 and J is TRBJ2-5; 7 nucleotides line up with TRBD1. V lost 5 bases to trimming and J lost 0 bases; unmatched junction nucleotides: 3. The germline gives CDR1 SGHAT, CDR2 FQNNGV. This CDR3 has 14 amino acids. The CDR3 sequence: CASSLGTDQETQYF. CDR3 bases: TGTGCCAGCAGCCTTGGGACAGACCAAGAGACCCAGTACTTC.

This clonotype was detected only a few times. This chain joins TRBV28 and TRBJ2-2; D is unresolved. V shed 5 bases and J shed 11 bases, with 6 bases lying between them. Germline values: CDR1 MDHEN, CDR2 SYDVKM. CDR3 size: 10 residues. The CDR3 DNA sequence: TGTGCCAGCAGTAATAATGAGCTGTTTTTT. It codes for CASSNNELFF.

This clonotype was found a few times. V is TRBV15 and J is TRBJ2-1; the D gene is possibly TRBD1 (6 bases). Trimming left V 0 bases short and J 5 bases short, with 11 bases between. The length of the CDR3 is 15 residues. Per the germline V gene, CDR1 is LNHNV and CDR2 is YYDKDF (reference sequence). The CDR3 spells CATSRDTRGNNEQFF. DNA of the CDR3: TGTGCCACCAGCAGAGATACCAGGGGCAACAATGAGCAGTTCTTC.